Shown below are 17 T cell receptor beta chains from a single sample sequenced in a study of T cell repertoires in ileal Crohn's disease. The time point: neoterminal ileum biopsy at postoperative endoscopy, about 6 months after surgery. Clones were read by immunoSEQ multiplex PCR, and TCRdb kept only the in-frame ones, dropping some. Here the sample spans 1,900 or so clones, around nine tenths being singletons. The source material was ileal tissue. Source of these receptors: an adult with Crohn's disease.

The chain joins TRBV28 to TRBJ2-1, with TRBD2 as a possible D gene (5 bases). V was pared by 2 bases and J by 6 bases, with 20 bases between. This CDR3 contains 17 residues. Germline lookup yields CDR1 MDHEN and CDR2 SYDVKM. CDR3 in DNA: TGTGCCAGCAGTTTAGGCCGGCGGGCCCGGATCCCCAATGAGCAGTTCTTC. As protein: CASSLGRRARIPNEQFF. Full variable domain (remainder filled in from reference TRBV28 and TRBJ2-1): DVKVTQSSRYLVKRTGEKVFLECVQDMDHENMFWYRQDPGLGLRLIYFSYDVKMKEKGDIPEGYSVSREKKERFSLILESASTNQTSMYLCASSLGRRARIPNEQFFGPGTRLTVL.

The rearrangement links TRBV6-5 to TRBJ2-2, with 11 bases aligning to TRBD2. The CDR3 has 16 amino acids. After removal of 4 bases from V and 4 bases from J, the junction contained 5 bases not matched to a gene. Germline CDR1 and CDR2: MNHEY and SVGAGI. The CDR3 region is CASSSGTSGFTGELFF. The CDR3 DNA sequence: TGTGCCAGCAGTTCCGGGACTAGCGGATTCACCGGGGAGCTGTTTTTT.

The chain carries TRBV6-6 and TRBJ1-2, with 10 bases identical to TRBD1. The CDR3 runs to 13 residues. After removal of 5 bases from V and 8 bases from J, the junction contained 5 bases not matched to a gene. Germline assignment: CDR1 MNHNY and CDR2 SVGAGI (reference sequence). The CDR3, as DNA: TGTGCCAGCAGTGACTGGACAGGGGGAGGCTACACCTTC. It is translated as CASSDWTGGGYTF.

The table lists this clone with a few counts. V is TRBV5-8 and J is TRBJ1-5, with D hard to call. This CDR3 has 16 residues. The V and J ends lost 1 base and 0 bases respectively, with 11 bases between them. Germline V lookup: CDR1 SGHTS, CDR2 YDEGEE. In DNA form, the CDR3 reads TGTGCCAGCAGCTTGTGGGCAGTAAGTAGCAATCAGCCCCAGCATTTT. Its translation: CASSLWAVSSNQPQHF.

This sequence joins TRBV6-1 and TRBJ1-2; maybe TRBD1 (5 bases). V was cut by 6 bases and J by 8 bases, with 13 bases left in between. This CDR3 has 12 amino acids. Germline V gene lookup returns CDR1 MNHNS and CDR2 SASEGT. The CDR3 here is CASSTGDWGYTF. As DNA, the CDR3 is TGTGCCAGCAGCACAGGCGACTGGGGCTACACCTTC.

This clone was found once. The rearrangement uses TRBV10-3 and TRBJ2-1; D call uncertain. The CDR3 contains 14 residues. The V end lost 0 bases, the J end lost 6 bases, and 9 bases lay between the germline ends. Germline V gives CDR1 ENHRY, CDR2 SYGVKD. CDR3 DNA: TGTGCCATCAGTGAGTCTTCGCGAGTCAATGAGCAGTTCTTC. It codes for CAISESSRVNEQFF.

The J gene is TRBJ1-1, the V gene TRBV5-1; TRBD1 matches at 8 bases. J gave up 4 bases and V 3 bases, and 8 bases lay outside the gene matches. Germline assignment: CDR1 SGHRS and CDR2 YFSETQ. The CDR3 is 15 residues long. CDR3 DNA sequence: TGCGCCAGCAGCTACGGGCAGGGGGCGCGCACTGAAGCTTTCTTT. Amino acids: CASSYGQGARTEAFF.

The chain uses TRBV27 and TRBJ2-3, with TRBD1 matching 9 bases. V was clipped by 7 bases and J by 4 bases; unmatched bases: 21. The CDR3 is 19 amino acids. The V gene's germline CDR1 is MNHEY and CDR2 SMNVEV (reference sequence). CDR3 sequence reads: CASTPVFGQGRFSSDTQYF. The CDR3 DNA reads TGTGCCAGCACTCCTGTTTTTGGACAGGGGAGGTTTAGTTCAGATACGCAGTATTTT.

This sequence joins TRBV7-3 and TRBJ2-3; 9 bases align to TRBD2. The J segment lost 4 bases and the V segment lost 2 bases, leaving 7 bases of the junction unmatched. This CDR3 contains 16 residues. Germline lookup yields CDR1 SGHTA and CDR2 FQGTGA. CDR3 sequence (DNA): TGTGCCAGCAGCTTACGGGTAGCGGGAGCGTCAGATACGCAGTATTTT. It is translated as CASSLRVAGASDTQYF.

The rearrangement links TRBV6-4 to TRBJ2-3, with 12 bases matching TRBD2. This CDR3 region has 15 residues. Germline V lookup: CDR1 MRHNA, CDR2 SNTAGT. V lost 4 bases, J lost 3 bases, and 2 bases stayed unmatched. CDR3: CASSAGTSGTDTQYF. DNA for the CDR3: TGTGCCAGCAGTGCCGGGACTAGCGGGACAGATACGCAGTATTTT.

J is TRBJ2-5 and V is TRBV7-2, with TRBD1 identical over 8 bases. J gave up 2 bases and V 3 bases, and 8 bases lay outside the gene matches. Germline assignment: CDR1 SGHTA and CDR2 FQGNSA. CDR3 length: 16 residues. The DNA for the CDR3 is TGTGCCAGCAGCTTGGTAGACAGGGGACCTCAAGAGACCCAGTACTTC. It codes for CASSLVDRGPQETQYF.

This clone was found a few times. The V call is TRBV4-3, the J call TRBJ2-3, with 10 bases aligning to TRBD2. The V segment lost 0 bases and the J segment 5 bases; nucleotides outside the gene matches: 8. The CDR3 sequence is 17 residues long. The germline V gene has CDR1 LGHNA and CDR2 YSLEER. The DNA for the CDR3 is TGCGCCAGCAGCCAAGATAATCTAGCGGGAGTCATAGATACGCAGTATTTT. Translated: CASSQDNLAGVIDTQYF.

This clone came up once. This sequence joins TRBV7-4 and TRBJ2-7, with 7 bases fitting TRBD2. The ends lost 1 base at V and 4 bases at J; junction bases unmatched: 7. The CDR3 loop spans 15 amino acids. Germline V gene sequence: CDR1 SGHVT, CDR2 SQSDAQ. CDR3 DNA: TGTGCCAGCAGCTTAGGTCGAGCGGGAAGATACGAGCAGTACTTC. Translating gives CASSLGRAGRYEQYF.

The CDR3, as DNA: TGCAGCGTTCGAGGGGGTGATGGCTACACCTTC. Its protein product is CSVRGGDGYTF. V and J are TRBV29-1 and TRBJ1-2; D might be TRBD1 (6 bases). With 5 bases removed from V and 6 bases from J, the gap between germline ends came to 10 bases. Germline V lookup: CDR1 SQVTM, CDR2 ANQGSEA. The CDR3 is 11 residues long.

The V gene is TRBV10-3, the J gene TRBJ2-3; 7 bases are a match to TRBD2. This CDR3 spans 14 amino acids. The germline V gene has CDR1 ENHRY and CDR2 SYGVKD. Germline trimming cut 8 bases from V and 2 bases from J; bases unmatched to any gene: 7. The CDR3 bases are TGTGCCATCGGCGCTAGCGGATCCACAGATACGCAGTATTTT. Translation gives CAIGASGSTDTQYF.

This chain joins TRBV5-1 and TRBJ2-1; 7 positions agree with TRBD2. The CDR3 is made up of 14 amino acids. CDR1 is SGHRS, CDR2 YFSETQ, per germline. J lost 8 bases, V lost 5 bases, and 10 bases had no gene match. Written as DNA, the CDR3 is TGCGCCAGCAGTGGGACTGCGGGAGCCCATGAGCAGTTCTTC. This codes for CASSGTAGAHEQFF.

The rearrangement joins TRBV6-5 to TRBJ2-1; 10 positions match TRBD2. The CDR3 has 16 amino acids. Germline loops: CDR1 MNHEY, CDR2 SVGAGI. Germline trimming cut 2 bases from V and 4 bases from J; bases unmatched to any gene: 5. As DNA, the CDR3 is TGTGCCAGCAGTTACGCCGGGACTAGCGTATACAATGAGCAGTTCTTC. This codes for CASSYAGTSVYNEQFF.